This T cell receptor (beta chain) was recovered during a study of cytomegalovirus exposure and HLA in healthy donors. The CDR3 has 15 amino acids. Germline trimming cut 3 bases from V and 5 bases from J; bases unmatched to any gene: 4. Germline V gene lookup returns CDR1 GTSNPN and CDR2 SVGIG (reference sequence). Study-wide results and limits: Altogether, 150 to 200 TCR beta chains were recorded as cytomegalovirus-associated. Specificity of three CMV-associated chains for CMV antigens was verified in vitro.

This clone appeared a single time. Its antigen is currently unknown. Using immunoSEQ multiplex PCR, the repertoire was profiled, and TCRdb retains in-frame clones only, with some absent. Of 100,000 to 150,000 clones detected, 85% to 90% appear once; the ten largest clones hold about 1.1%. V is TRBV30 and J is TRBJ1-6, with TRBD1 matching over 10 bases. This clonotype was sampled from a woman aged 18-29 years in good health and CMV-seronegative. Sequencing was done on a sample of PBMCs. DNA for the CDR3: TGTGCCTGGAGCCGCGGACAGGGGGATAATTCACCCCTCCACTTT. Translated: CAWSRGQGDNSPLHF.